This TCR beta chain was profiled in a study of blood T cells in healthy people across ages. Alongside a J-beta primer mix, a sample-barcoded 5' primer served in a second PCR lasting about 7 to 11 cycles. The template-switch adaptor, which had 12 random nucleotides, put a tag on each cDNA molecule. The yield of each sample was at least 2.5 million CDR3-containing paired-end reads. TCRdb re-analysed the 5' RACE reads in MiXCR, keeping a single row per CDR3 protein. The sample shows approximately 730,000 distinct CDR3 sequences, about 42% of them seen only once. This clonotype appeared a few times. The specimen sequenced was blood. The receptor was derived from a woman aged 55-70 years in good health.

CDR3 coding DNA: TGTGCCAGCAGTTCCGGGGACAGGGCCCACGAGCAGTACTTC. Amino acid sequence: CASSSGDRAHEQYF. The rearrangement uses TRBV6-6 and TRBJ2-7, with 9 nucleotides matching TRBD1. V was clipped by 4 bases and J by 5 bases; unmatched bases: 6. The germline V gene has CDR1 MNHNY and CDR2 SVGAGI (reference sequence). CDR3 length equals 14 residues.